The 21 T cell receptor beta chains given below trace back to one sample, sequenced in a study of graft-versus-host responses after intestinal transplantation. No antigen has been assigned to these receptors. Profiling relied on immunoSEQ multiplex PCR, and the TCRdb table lists in-frame clones only, not all of them. The sample lists roughly 100,000 clones, more than 85% seen once, with 1% to 1.5% in the top ten. The sequencing used unstimulated CD8+ T cells sorted from spleen or lymph node cells, collected before intestinal transplant. The source of these receptors is a human donor who received an intestinal transplant.

CDR3 DNA sequence: TGTGCCAGCAGCTTGAGGAAGCGGGGGACCAATGAGCAGTTCTTC. It codes for CASSLRKRGTNEQFF. The chain combines TRBV5-6 with TRBJ2-1; 8 bases are shared with TRBD2. The germline CDR1 and CDR2 sequences are SGHDT and YYEEEE. This CDR3 is 15 amino acids long. The junction had 6 bases not matched to a gene; V was cut back by 1 base and J by 6 bases.

CDR3 protein: CASSLEPGGGNEQFF. In DNA form, the CDR3 reads TGTGCCAGCAGCTTAGAGCCGGGGGGGGGCAATGAGCAGTTCTTC. The rearrangement joins TRBV7-6 to TRBJ2-1, with 8 bases matching TRBD2. The trim removed 1 base at V and 6 bases at J, leaving 5 bases unmatched. Germline lookup yields CDR1 SGHVS and CDR2 FNYEAQ. The CDR3 loop spans 15 amino acids.

The chain carries TRBV5-1 and TRBJ2-1, with D perhaps TRBD2 (5 bases). This CDR3 is built from 16 residues. V lost 0 bases, J lost 0 bases, and 10 bases lay in between. Germline V gene sequence: CDR1 SGHRS, CDR2 YFSETQ. The CDR3 nucleotides read TGCGCCAGCAGCTTGGGGGGAGCAAGCTCCTACAATGAGCAGTTCTTC. Translation gives CASSLGGASSYNEQFF.

This chain uses TRBV4-1 with TRBJ2-5, with D hard to call. The CDR3 sequence is 15 residues long. Germline CDR1 MGHRA, CDR2 YSYEKL. Trimming cost V 4 bases and J 5 bases, with 17 bases left between them. The CDR3 DNA sequence: TGCGCCAGCAGCCCAAACCCCCTGGGTCTTGAGACCCAGTACTTC. It codes for CASSPNPLGLETQYF.

The chain links TRBV7-6 to TRBJ2-1; D is uncertain. CDR1 is SGHVS, CDR2 FNYEAQ, per germline. V dropped 4 bases and J dropped 4 bases, with 11 bases sitting between them. This CDR3 is 14 amino acids long. The CDR3 reads CASSSVGQYNEQFF. CDR3 in DNA: TGTGCCAGCAGCTCTGTCGGGCAGTACAATGAGCAGTTCTTC.

The DNA for the CDR3 is TGTGCCAGCAGGTTAGCGGGGGACAATGAGCAGTTCTTC. Its protein product is CASRLAGDNEQFF. The chain joins TRBV6-5 to TRBJ2-1; 9 positions agree with TRBD2. The CDR3 is made up of 13 amino acids. The junction had 2 bases not matched to a gene; V was cut back by 6 bases and J by 5 bases. Germline CDR1 and CDR2: MNHEY and SVGAGI.

The gene calls are TRBV14 and TRBJ1-1; no clear D gene. Deletions cut 3 bases from V and 0 bases from J, with 11 bases between. From germline, CDR1 is SGHDN and CDR2 FVKESK. This CDR3 comprises 15 residues. CDR3 nucleotides: TGTGCCAGCAGCCAGGAAAGGGCCCTGAACACTGAAGCTTTCTTT. Its protein product is CASSQERALNTEAFF.

This clone was detected only a few times. The chain uses TRBV7-9 and TRBJ2-1; 7 bases fit TRBD1. This CDR3 contains 14 residues. Per the germline V gene, CDR1 is SEHNR and CDR2 is FQNEAQ (reference sequence). V was clipped by 4 bases and J by 4 bases; unmatched bases: 4. Written as DNA, the CDR3 is TGTGCCAGCAGCTCATTGGACAGGTACAATGAGCAGTTCTTC. It codes for CASSSLDRYNEQFF.

The gene calls are TRBV10-3 and TRBJ2-7, with D uncertain. V lost 2 bases to trimming and J lost 1 base, with 15 bases between them. Per the germline V gene, CDR1 is ENHRY and CDR2 is SYGVKD. CDR3 length equals 16 residues. The CDR3 bases are TGTGCCATCAGTGAGGGCCCCACAGACCTTTCCTACGAGCAGTACTTC. As protein: CAISEGPTDLSYEQYF.

V usage is TRBV7-7 and J usage is TRBJ1-4, with unresolved D. This CDR3 is built from 15 residues. V lost 1 base and J lost 3, with 9 bases in between. Germline V gene sequence: CDR1 SSHAT, CDR2 FNYEAQ (reference sequence). The CDR3 spells CASSLGRASNEKLFF. The CDR3 nucleotides are TGTGCCAGCAGCTTAGGCCGGGCATCTAATGAAAAACTGTTTTTT.

This clone was counted a single time. This chain links TRBV27 with TRBJ1-4, with a weak D call TRBD1 (5 bases). Germline V CDR1 and CDR2: MNHEY, SMNVEV (reference sequence). The CDR3 runs to 14 residues. The ends were cut back, 5 bases at V and 3 bases at J, with 10 bases in the middle. The CDR3 DNA sequence: TGTGCCAGCAGTAACGACAGCTCTAATGAAAAACTGTTTTTT. Amino acids: CASSNDSSNEKLFF.

This clone was recorded once. The chain joins TRBV6-1 to TRBJ2-5; maybe TRBD2 (5 bases). The end of the DNA aligns better with TRBJ2-7, so the J call may be wrong. This CDR3 has 14 amino acids. Germline CDR1 and CDR2: MNHNS and SASEGT. The CDR3 region is CASSEWLASYEQYF. In DNA, the CDR3 is TGTGCCAGCAGTGAATGGCTAGCCTCCTACGAGCAGTACTTC.

The J gene is TRBJ2-3, the V gene TRBV5-4; TRBD2 aligns across 12 bases. With 4 bases clipped from V and 3 bases from J, the junction kept 3 bases outside the gene matches. The length of the CDR3 is 15 residues. Germline CDR1 and CDR2: SGHNT and YYREEE (reference sequence). The CDR3: CASSPSGGATDTQYF. In DNA form, the CDR3 reads TGTGCCAGCAGCCCTAGCGGGGGGGCGACAGATACGCAGTATTTT.

The chain recombines TRBV7-9 with TRBJ2-5; D is possibly TRBD2 (7 bases). Germline-derived CDR1 and CDR2 are SEHNR and FQNEAQ (reference sequence). The CDR3 contains 16 residues. V was shortened by 4 bases and J by 5 bases, with 20 bases between the two germline ends. CDR3 in DNA: TGTGCCAGCAGCTCTCCTTTGGGGGGGGCCCGGGAGACCCAGTACTTC. It yields the protein CASSSPLGGARETQYF.

The V and J genes are TRBV13 and TRBJ2-2, with TRBD2 as a possible D gene (6 bases). The CDR3 extends over 14 amino acids. From germline, CDR1 is PRHDT and CDR2 FYEKMQ (reference sequence). V shed 3 bases and J shed 3 bases, with 8 bases lying between them. CDR3 residues: CASSFGGYTGELFF. CDR3 DNA sequence: TGTGCCAGCAGCTTCGGGGGATACACCGGGGAGCTGTTTTTT.

The chain employs TRBV6-1 and TRBJ1-5; possible D gene TRBD1, 6 bases. Germline V gives CDR1 MNHNS, CDR2 SASEGT. V shed 0 bases and J shed 3 bases, with 12 bases lying between them. This CDR3 is built from 16 residues. CDR3 in amino acids: CASSEAFKGVNQPQHF. CDR3 nucleotide sequence: TGTGCCAGCAGTGAAGCGTTTAAGGGGGTCAATCAGCCCCAGCATTTT.

The chain has TRBV5-4 and TRBJ2-3; D gene ambiguous. The germline V gene encodes CDR1 SGHNT and CDR2 YYREEE (reference sequence). V gave up 1 base and J gave up 0 bases, with 9 bases separating them. The CDR3 totals 15 residues. The CDR3 DNA follows: TGTGCCAGCAGCTTGCGGACCTCTAGCACAGATACGCAGTATTTT. As protein: CASSLRTSSTDTQYF.

The J gene is TRBJ2-1, the V gene TRBV11-3, with 12 bases matching TRBD2. Trimming took 5 bases from V and 0 from J; bases not matched to a gene: 14. The CDR3 covers 20 residues. Germline CDR1 SGHNT, CDR2 YENEEA. The CDR3, as DNA: TGTGCCAGCAGCGCCGCCGGGGGACTAGCGGGTTATAGCTCCTACAATGAGCAGTTCTTC. As protein: CASSAAGGLAGYSSYNEQFF.

V is TRBV29-1 and J is TRBJ1-1; D is possibly TRBD1 (5 bases). This CDR3 has 10 amino acids. V lost 6 bases and J lost 7, with 9 bases in between. The germline V gene has CDR1 SQVTM and CDR2 ANQGSEA. CDR3 amino acids: CSVGDVEAFF. The CDR3 DNA reads as TGCAGCGTCGGGGACGTTGAAGCTTTCTTT.

V is TRBV4-1 and J is TRBJ2-1; 13 positions match TRBD2. Germline CDR1 reads MGHRA; CDR2 reads YSYEKL. V gave up 0 bases and J gave up 7 bases; unmatched junction bases: 6. The CDR3 loop spans 17 amino acids. The CDR3, as DNA: TGCGCCAGCAGCCAAGACGTAGGACTAGCGGGGGTTAATGAGCAGTTCTTC. Translation: CASSQDVGLAGVNEQFF.

The V call is TRBV4-1, the J call TRBJ2-7, with D maybe TRBD1 (6 bases). The CDR3 covers 15 residues. The germline CDR1 and CDR2 sequences are MGHRA and YSYEKL. V gave up 2 bases and J gave up 5 bases, with 16 bases separating them. The CDR3 is CASSQRQAPVDEQYF. The DNA of the CDR3 is TGCGCCAGCAGCCAACGACAGGCCCCAGTTGACGAGCAGTACTTC.